These 22 T cell receptor beta chains share one sample of origin, sequenced in a study of T cell changes during pregnancy in multiple sclerosis. Profiling relied on immunoSEQ multiplex PCR, and the TCRdb table lists in-frame clones only, not all of them. This sample has some 52,000 clones, with about 92% found just once. Source: CD4+ T cells from peripheral blood mononuclear cells, taken in the third trimester of pregnancy. All receptors derive from a female donor with multiple sclerosis, enrolled in a pregnancy study.

The chain links TRBV10-1 to TRBJ2-1; TRBD1 is a possible D gene (5 bases). The V end was cut by 3 bases, the J end by 2 bases, with 14 bases between. The CDR3 covers 16 residues. Looked up from germline, CDR1 is WNHNN and CDR2 is SYGVQD (reference sequence). The CDR3: CASSDRAAGTYNEQFF. As DNA, the CDR3 is TGCGCCAGCAGTGACAGGGCGGCAGGTACCTACAATGAGCAGTTCTTC.

The gene calls are TRBV6-5 and TRBJ2-7; 7 nucleotides match TRBD1. The length of the CDR3 is 14 residues. Germline assignment: CDR1 MNHEY and CDR2 SVGAGI. V was pared by 8 bases and J by 2 bases, with 9 bases of the junction left unmatched. The chain's CDR3 is CASGRAQGPYEQYF. For the CDR3, the DNA is TGTGCCAGCGGCAGAGCACAGGGGCCCTACGAGCAGTACTTC.

This clone has just a few counts. The V call is TRBV18, the J call TRBJ2-2; the match to TRBD1 covers 7 bases. The CDR3 is 15 amino acids. Germline CDR1 is KGHSH and CDR2 is LQKENI. The V and J ends lost 8 bases and 4 bases, in that order; junction bases with no gene match: 10. For the CDR3, the DNA is TGTGCCAGCACTGAGACAGGGTTTGGCACCGGGGAGCTGTTTTTT. Translated: CASTETGFGTGELFF. Full variable domain (outside the CDR3, taken from reference TRBV18 and TRBJ2-2): NAGVMQNPRHLVRRRGQEARLRCSPMKGHSHVYWYRQLPEEGLKFMVYLQKENIIDESGMPKERFSAEFPKEGPSILRIQQVVRGDSAAYFCASTETGFGTGELFFGEGSRLTVL.

V is TRBV7-9 and J is TRBJ2-1, with 9 nucleotides matching TRBD1. V trimming: 3 bases; J trimming: 5 bases; junction bases outside the gene matches: 5. The CDR3 length is 15 residues. Germline V gene sequence: CDR1 SEHNR, CDR2 FQNEAQ (reference sequence). The CDR3 here is CASSFTGTGNNEQFF. The CDR3 bases are TGTGCCAGCAGCTTCACCGGGACAGGGAACAATGAGCAGTTCTTC.

The V and J genes are TRBV11-3 and TRBJ1-2; possible D gene TRBD1, 6 bases. Germline V gene sequence: CDR1 SGHNT, CDR2 YENEEA. The CDR3 consists of 12 residues. V was pared by 2 bases and J by 6 bases, with 7 bases between. CDR3: CASSLSGDGYTF. CDR3 DNA: TGTGCCAGCAGCTTATCAGGGGATGGCTACACCTTC.

The chain recombines TRBV29-1 with TRBJ2-1, with no clear D. CDR1 is SQVTM, CDR2 ANQGSEA, per germline. The CDR3 sequence is 13 residues long. V lost 2 bases and J 3 bases, leaving 8 bases between the germline ends. CDR3 sequence (DNA): TGCAGCGTTGAACGGTCCCTCTACAATGAGCAGTTCTTC. This sequence encodes CSVERSLYNEQFF.

The chain links TRBV7-6 to TRBJ1-2; 10 bases line up with TRBD1. The germline gives CDR1 SGHVS, CDR2 FNYEAQ. The CDR3 is made up of 14 amino acids. V shed 3 bases and J 6 bases; nucleotides not matched to a gene: 4. The CDR3 loop reads CASSLGDRGNGYTF. CDR3 coding DNA: TGTGCCAGCAGCTTGGGGGACAGGGGCAATGGCTACACCTTC. Drawing the rest from reference TRBV7-6 and TRBJ1-2, the complete variable domain is GAGVSQSPRYKVTKRGQDVALRCDPISGHVSLYWYRQALGQGPEFLTYFNYEAQQDKSGLPNDRFSAERPEGSISTLTIQRTEQRDSAMYRCASSLGDRGNGYTFGSGTRLTVV.

The genes are TRBV6-1 and TRBJ2-2; D call uncertain. The CDR3 contains 16 residues. The germline gives CDR1 MNHNS, CDR2 SASEGT. V lost 2 bases and J 0 bases, leaving 10 bases between the germline ends. The CDR3 sequence: CASSESRLANTGELFF. CDR3 in DNA: TGTGCCAGCAGTGAATCCCGACTCGCGAACACCGGGGAGCTGTTTTTT.

A single count supports this clone. The rearrangement uses TRBV5-1 and TRBJ2-4; D gene ambiguous. Looked up from germline, CDR1 is SGHRS and CDR2 is YFSETQ. The CDR3 contains 12 residues. Deletions cut 0 bases from V and 9 bases from J, with 7 bases between. The CDR3 DNA reads as TGCGCCAGCAGCTTGGATTTTAGCATTCAGTACTTC. Its protein product is CASSLDFSIQYF.

The chain employs TRBV18 and TRBJ2-7, with 9 bases fitting TRBD1. This CDR3 is built from 14 residues. The junction had 7 bases not matched to a gene; V was cut back by 6 bases and J by 4 bases. CDR1 is KGHSH, CDR2 LQKENI, per germline. DNA of the CDR3: TGTGCCAGCTCTTCCGGGACAGGGAGATACGAGCAGTACTTC. Its translation: CASSSGTGRYEQYF.

The gene calls are TRBV18 and TRBJ2-2, with D maybe TRBD1 (6 bases). There are 17 residues in the CDR3. Trimming left V 0 bases short and J 0 bases short, with 11 bases between. Per germline, CDR1 KGHSH and CDR2 LQKENI. CDR3 loop: CASSPPTGRANTGELFF. The CDR3 bases are TGTGCCAGCTCACCACCGACAGGCAGAGCGAACACCGGGGAGCTGTTTTTT.

The chain is built from TRBV13 and TRBJ2-3, with D perhaps matching TRBD2 (6 bases). CDR1 and CDR2 from the germline V gene are PRHDT and FYEKMQ (reference sequence). The CDR3 is made up of 15 amino acids. Trimming stripped 0 bases from V and 7 bases from J, with 14 bases between. CDR3 in amino acids: CASSLGPSGDHTQYF. CDR3 sequence (DNA): TGTGCCAGCAGCTTAGGACCGTCGGGGGACCATACGCAGTATTTT.

A single count supports this clone. V and J are TRBV7-2 and TRBJ1-5; D may be TRBD1 (5 bases). Germline CDR1 and CDR2: SGHTA and FQGNSA. The CDR3 sequence is 14 residues long. Trimming left V 1 base short and J 8 bases short, with 12 bases between. The CDR3 is CASSLGGGSKPQHF. The DNA of the CDR3 is TGTGCCAGCAGCTTAGGGGGGGGTAGTAAGCCCCAGCATTTT.

The CDR3 is CASSLTSTGDWDQPQHF. The CDR3 DNA sequence: TGTGCCAGCAGCCTAACATCGACGGGGGATTGGGATCAGCCCCAGCATTTT. The gene calls are TRBV5-5 and TRBJ1-5; maybe TRBD1 (5 bases). V shed 4 bases and J shed 5 bases, with 22 bases lying between them. Germline CDR1 reads SGHKS; CDR2 reads YYEKEE (reference sequence). The CDR3 contains 17 residues.

The CDR3 nucleotides read TGCAGCGTGGGTGACGGGGGCTCTGGAAACACCATATATTTT. Translated: CSVGDGGSGNTIYF. This chain joins TRBV29-1 and TRBJ1-3, with D perhaps matching TRBD1 (5 bases). CDR1 and CDR2 from the germline V gene are SQVTM and ANQGSEA. V dropped 6 bases and J dropped 0 bases, with 12 bases sitting between them. The CDR3 sequence is 14 residues long.

The chain combines TRBV6-5 with TRBJ1-5, with a possible D match to TRBD1 (6 bases). The V and J ends lost 6 bases and 2 bases respectively, with 11 bases between them. The CDR3 runs 14 residues. Germline lookup yields CDR1 MNHEY and CDR2 SVGAGI. The CDR3 spells CASSRGSGNQPQHF. The CDR3 DNA reads TGTGCCAGCAGCAGGGGTTCCGGCAATCAGCCCCAGCATTTT.

V and J are TRBV10-3 and TRBJ2-7; D is unresolved. CDR1 and CDR2 (germline): ENHRY, SYGVKD. Trimming left V 4 bases short and J 3 bases short, with 10 bases between. The CDR3 runs to 13 residues. CDR3 sequence reads: CAISASQDYEQYF. CDR3 DNA sequence: TGTGCCATCAGTGCTTCGCAGGACTACGAGCAGTACTTC.

V gene TRBV5-1 combines with J gene TRBJ2-7, with a tentative D call TRBD2 (6 bases). The V gene's germline CDR1 is SGHRS and CDR2 YFSETQ. The length of the CDR3 is 12 residues. Trimming pared 6 bases from V and 2 bases from J, leaving 9 bases between. CDR3 nucleotides: TGCGCCAGCACCGGGGGTGCCTACGAGCAGTACTTC. It encodes CASTGGAYEQYF. Full variable domain (remainder filled in from reference TRBV5-1 and TRBJ2-7): KAGVTQTPRYLIKTRGQQVTLSCSPISGHRSVSWYQQTPGQGLQFLFEYFSETQRNKGNFPGRFSGRQFSNSRSEMNVSTLELGDSALYLCASTGGAYEQYFGPGTRLTVT.

V is TRBV5-1 and J is TRBJ2-1, with TRBD2 identical over 9 bases. Germline V CDR1 and CDR2: SGHRS, YFSETQ. The CDR3 has 18 residues. With V trimmed by 0 bases and J by 0 bases, 7 bases remained unmatched. The CDR3 protein is CASSLGGLALSSYNEQFF. The CDR3 nucleotides are TGCGCCAGCAGCTTGGGGGGACTAGCTTTGAGCTCCTACAATGAGCAGTTCTTC.

J is TRBJ2-5 and V is TRBV6-1; 7 bases are shared with TRBD1. The CDR3 is 15 residues long. V shed 4 bases, J shed 2 bases, and the junction held 7 bases outside the gene matches. Germline loops: CDR1 MNHNS, CDR2 SASEGT. The CDR3 coding sequence is TGTGCCAGCAGTGGGACCGGGACAGCTCAAGAGACCCAGTACTTC. Amino acids: CASSGTGTAQETQYF.

This sequence joins TRBV29-1 and TRBJ2-3, with D possibly being TRBD1 (5 bases). V lost 7 bases and J 0 bases, leaving 14 bases between the germline ends. Looked up from germline, CDR1 is SQVTM and CDR2 is ANQGSEA. The CDR3 spans 14 residues. CDR3 loop: CSAWTPHSTDTQYF. The CDR3 nucleotides are TGCAGCGCCTGGACACCCCATAGCACAGATACGCAGTATTTT.

V gene TRBV19 combines with J gene TRBJ2-3; 10 nucleotides line up with TRBD2. Trimming took 5 bases from V and 6 from J; bases not matched to a gene: 11. Per the germline V gene, CDR1 is LNHDA and CDR2 is SQIVND (reference sequence). The CDR3 runs to 16 residues. The CDR3 DNA is TGTGCCAGTAGTCCGGGACTAGCGACTAGTAGCGATACGCAGTATTTT. Protein product: CASSPGLATSSDTQYF. The full variable domain, with the rest looked up from reference TRBV19 and TRBJ2-3, is DGGITQSPKYLFRKEGQNVTLSCEQNLNHDAMYWYRQDPGQGLRLIYYSQIVNDFQKGDIAEGYSVSREKKESFPLTVTSAQKNPTAFYLCASSPGLATSSDTQYFGPGTRLTVL.